The 14 T cell receptor beta chains below come from one sample, sequenced in a study of blood T cell repertoires in COVID-19. Using immunoSEQ multiplex PCR, the repertoire was profiled, and TCRdb retains in-frame clones only, with some absent. The table has 350,000 or so clones, approximately 90% seen once; the top ten hold roughly 3.9%. The sequenced sample consisted of peripheral blood. The receptors here all came from a woman aged 60-75 years with COVID-19, enrolled during active disease.

The genes are TRBV3-1 (or the pseudogene TRBV3-2) and TRBJ2-3; 9 positions agree with TRBD2. With 0 bases clipped from V and 4 bases from J, the junction kept 2 bases outside the gene matches. Germline assignment: CDR1 LGHDT and CDR2 YNNKEL (reference sequence). This CDR3 spans 15 amino acids. The CDR3 loop is CASSQDIAGADTQYF. CDR3 sequence (DNA): TGTGCCAGCAGCCAAGATATAGCGGGGGCAGATACGCAGTATTTT.

The chain combines TRBV7-9 with TRBJ2-2, with TRBD1 matching over 8 bases. After removal of 8 bases from V and 0 bases from J, the junction contained 8 bases not matched to a gene. The CDR3 runs 16 residues. Germline assignment: CDR1 SEHNR and CDR2 FQNEAQ (reference sequence). The CDR3 reads CASRLGTGANTGELFF. The CDR3 nucleotides read TGTGCCAGCCGTTTAGGGACAGGCGCGAACACCGGGGAGCTGTTTTTT.

The chain employs TRBV24-1 and TRBJ2-2, with 9 bases fitting TRBD1. V shed 4 bases, J shed 1 base, and the junction held 3 bases outside the gene matches. This CDR3 comprises 16 residues. Germline loops: CDR1 KGHDR, CDR2 SFDVKD. The CDR3 spells CATSDNRGQNTGELFF. DNA of the CDR3: TGTGCCACCAGTGACAACAGGGGGCAGAACACCGGGGAGCTGTTTTTT.

This clone was counted a single time. The chain links TRBV7-3 to TRBJ2-2, with 9 bases lining up with TRBD2. The J segment lost 3 bases and the V segment lost 5 bases, leaving 4 bases of the junction unmatched. This CDR3 is 15 amino acids long. The V gene's germline CDR1 is SGHTA and CDR2 FQGTGA. The CDR3 bases are TGTGCCAGCAGCCCGGGACTAGCTCACACCGGGGAGCTGTTTTTT. It specifies CASSPGLAHTGELFF.

The chain carries TRBV2 and TRBJ1-4; TRBD1 matches 10 bases. The J segment lost 5 bases and the V segment lost 8 bases, leaving 5 bases of the junction unmatched. The CDR3 spans 14 residues. CDR1 is SNHLY, CDR2 FYNNEI, per germline. The CDR3 nucleotides are TGTGCCAGCGGTAAGGGACAGGGGAATGAAAAACTGTTTTTT. It codes for CASGKGQGNEKLFF.

The J gene is TRBJ2-7, the V gene TRBV28, with D perhaps matching TRBD1 (7 bases). Germline-derived CDR1 and CDR2 are MDHEN and SYDVKM. There are 15 residues in the CDR3. With 6 bases removed from V and 2 bases from J, the gap between germline ends came to 17 bases. DNA for the CDR3: TGTGCCAGCAGGCTCAGGGGGGCCCTTCCCTACGAGCAGTACTTC. This sequence encodes CASRLRGALPYEQYF.

The chain is built from TRBV2 and TRBJ1-3; a weak D match, TRBD1 (5 bases). Germline assignment: CDR1 SNHLY and CDR2 FYNNEI. The CDR3 runs to 18 residues. V was shortened by 6 bases and J by 3 bases, with 24 bases between the two germline ends. The CDR3 is CASRMGGYPGTGGNTIYF. CDR3 nucleotides: TGTGCCAGCAGAATGGGGGGGTACCCGGGAACGGGTGGAAACACCATATATTTT.

The CDR3: CASSLAAGKSYEQYF. CDR3 nucleotide sequence: TGTGCCAGCAGCTTGGCGGCCGGGAAGTCCTACGAGCAGTACTTC. This chain connects TRBV5-6 to TRBJ2-7; perhaps TRBD2 as D (5 bases). This CDR3 spans 15 amino acids. With 0 bases removed from V and 1 base from J, the gap between germline ends came to 11 bases. The germline gives CDR1 SGHDT, CDR2 YYEEEE.

This chain uses TRBV19 with TRBJ2-7, with TRBD1 identical over 7 bases. V shed 3 bases, J shed 0 bases, and the junction held 2 bases outside the gene matches. CDR3 length equals 14 residues. Germline lookup yields CDR1 LNHDA and CDR2 SQIVND (reference sequence). Written as DNA, the CDR3 is TGTGCCAGTAGTATGGGGGACAGCTCCTACGAGCAGTACTTC. It encodes CASSMGDSSYEQYF.

This sequence joins TRBV7-3 and TRBJ2-3; possible D gene TRBD2, 6 bases. From germline, CDR1 is SGHTA and CDR2 FQGTGA. With 4 bases removed from V and 1 base from J, the gap between germline ends came to 18 bases. The CDR3 is made up of 17 amino acids. The CDR3 coding sequence is TGTGCCAGCAGCTCTTATCGGGGAGGAAAGGGCACAGATACGCAGTATTTT. Its protein is CASSSYRGGKGTDTQYF.

This sequence joins TRBV3-1 (or the pseudogene TRBV3-2) and TRBJ1-1, with 7 bases identical to TRBD1. Per germline, CDR1 LGHDT and CDR2 YNNKEL (reference sequence). Trimming cost V 2 bases and J 3 bases; bases outside gene matches: 3. This CDR3 has 14 amino acids. The CDR3 reads CASSQPQGYTEAFF. The CDR3, as DNA: TGTGCCAGCAGCCAACCACAGGGGTACACTGAAGCTTTCTTT.

The rearrangement uses TRBV7-9 and TRBJ2-5, with TRBD1 matching over 11 bases. The germline V gene encodes CDR1 SEHNR and CDR2 FQNEAQ (reference sequence). Trimming cost V 2 bases and J 4 bases; bases outside gene matches: 6. The CDR3 loop spans 16 amino acids. CDR3: CASSLYGTGGIETQYF. The CDR3 coding sequence is TGTGCCAGCAGCTTATATGGGACAGGGGGGATAGAGACCCAGTACTTC.

This clone was counted once. Other DNA sequences in this specimen translate into the identical CDR3. The V gene is TRBV6-5, the J gene TRBJ1-1; weak D call: TRBD1 (6 bases). V was cut by 7 bases and J by 5 bases, with 14 bases left in between. This CDR3 is built from 13 residues. Germline-derived CDR1 and CDR2 are MNHEY and SVGAGI. CDR3 bases: TGTGCCAGCAAGCCAACAGGGCGGACTGAAGCTTTCTTT. It specifies CASKPTGRTEAFF.

This sequence joins TRBV6-1 and TRBJ2-2; TRBD2 matches at 15 bases. The trim removed 3 bases at V and 7 bases at J, leaving 9 bases unmatched. The CDR3 consists of 18 residues. Looked up from germline, CDR1 is MNHNS and CDR2 is SASEGT. The CDR3 DNA reads as TGTGCCAGCAGTGACGGACTAGCGGGGGGGCCGGGAGTCGGGGAGCTGTTTTTT. It specifies CASSDGLAGGPGVGELFF.